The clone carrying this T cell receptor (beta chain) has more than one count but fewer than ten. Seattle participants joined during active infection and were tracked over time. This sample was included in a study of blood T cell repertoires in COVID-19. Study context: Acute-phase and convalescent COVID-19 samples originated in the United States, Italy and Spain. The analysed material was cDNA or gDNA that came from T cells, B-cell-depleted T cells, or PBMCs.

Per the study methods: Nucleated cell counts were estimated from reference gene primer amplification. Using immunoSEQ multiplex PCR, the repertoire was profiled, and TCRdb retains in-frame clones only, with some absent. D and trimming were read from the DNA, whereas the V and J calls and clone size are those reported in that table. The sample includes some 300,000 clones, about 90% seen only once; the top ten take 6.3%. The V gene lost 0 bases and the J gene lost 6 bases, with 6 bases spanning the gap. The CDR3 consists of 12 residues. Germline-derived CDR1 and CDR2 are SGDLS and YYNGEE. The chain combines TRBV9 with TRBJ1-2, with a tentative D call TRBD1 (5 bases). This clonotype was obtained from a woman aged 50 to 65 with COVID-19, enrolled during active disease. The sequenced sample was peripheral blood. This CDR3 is CASSVEGHGYTF. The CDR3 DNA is TGTGCCAGCAGCGTAGAGGGGCATGGCTACACCTTC.